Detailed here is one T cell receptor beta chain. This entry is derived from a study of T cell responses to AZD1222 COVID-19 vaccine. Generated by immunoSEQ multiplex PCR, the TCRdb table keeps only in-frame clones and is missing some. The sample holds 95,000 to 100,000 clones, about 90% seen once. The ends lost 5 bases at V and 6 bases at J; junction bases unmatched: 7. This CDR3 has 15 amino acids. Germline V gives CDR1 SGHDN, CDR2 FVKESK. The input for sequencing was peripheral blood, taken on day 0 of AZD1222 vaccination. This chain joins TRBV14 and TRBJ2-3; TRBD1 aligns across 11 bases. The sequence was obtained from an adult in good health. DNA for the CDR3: TGTGCCAGCAGCAGACGGACAGGGGGCGCGGATACGCAGTATTTT. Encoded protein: CASSRRTGGADTQYF.